Described below is a single T cell receptor (beta chain) sequence and its context. This sample is drawn from a study of blood T cell repertoires in COVID-19. Measured with immunoSEQ multiplex PCR; TCRdb has only the in-frame clones, and not every one. Of about 250,000 clones listed, 80% to 90% are singletons. The CDR3 is made up of 16 amino acids. CDR1 MDHEN and CDR2 SYDVKM come from the germline V gene. Trimming shortened V by 7 bases and J by 2 bases, and 15 bases separated the two germline ends. The specimen was PBMCs or T cells enriched from blood (not recorded which). This chain joins TRBV28 and TRBJ2-6, with D possibly matching TRBD1 (5 bases). This TCR derives from a woman aged 25 to 39 who had recovered from COVID-19. The CDR3 here is CASTSKGFTGANVLTF. The CDR3 DNA sequence: TGTGCCAGCACCTCGAAGGGGTTTACTGGGGCCAACGTCCTGACTTTC.